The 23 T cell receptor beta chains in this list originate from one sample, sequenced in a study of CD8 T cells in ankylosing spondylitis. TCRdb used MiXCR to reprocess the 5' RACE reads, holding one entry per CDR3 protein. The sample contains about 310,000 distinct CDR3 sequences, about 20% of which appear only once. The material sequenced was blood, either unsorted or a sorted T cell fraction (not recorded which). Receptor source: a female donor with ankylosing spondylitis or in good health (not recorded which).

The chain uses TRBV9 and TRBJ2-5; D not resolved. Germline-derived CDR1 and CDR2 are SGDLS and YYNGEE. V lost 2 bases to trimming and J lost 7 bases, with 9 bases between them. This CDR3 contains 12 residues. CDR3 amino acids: CASSVPNLTQYF. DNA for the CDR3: TGTGCCAGCAGCGTCCCTAATCTGACCCAGTACTTC.

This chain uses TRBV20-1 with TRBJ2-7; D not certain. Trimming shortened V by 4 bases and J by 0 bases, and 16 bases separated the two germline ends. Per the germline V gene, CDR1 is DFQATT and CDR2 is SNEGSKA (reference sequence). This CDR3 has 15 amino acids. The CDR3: CSAIHKPLSSYEQYF. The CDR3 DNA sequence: TGCAGTGCTATACACAAACCCCTTAGCTCCTACGAGCAGTACTTC.

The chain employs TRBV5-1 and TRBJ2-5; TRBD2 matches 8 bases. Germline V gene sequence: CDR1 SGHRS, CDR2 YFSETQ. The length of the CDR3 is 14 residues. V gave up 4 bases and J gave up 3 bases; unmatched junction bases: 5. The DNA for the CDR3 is TGCGCCAGCAGCCTCGCACTAGCGGAAGAGACCCAGTACTTC. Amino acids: CASSLALAEETQYF.

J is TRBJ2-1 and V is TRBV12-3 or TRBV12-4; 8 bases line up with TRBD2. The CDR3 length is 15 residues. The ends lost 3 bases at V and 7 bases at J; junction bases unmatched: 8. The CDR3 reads CASSLPSGRPNEQFF. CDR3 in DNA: TGTGCCAGCAGTTTGCCCAGCGGGAGACCGAATGAGCAGTTCTTC.

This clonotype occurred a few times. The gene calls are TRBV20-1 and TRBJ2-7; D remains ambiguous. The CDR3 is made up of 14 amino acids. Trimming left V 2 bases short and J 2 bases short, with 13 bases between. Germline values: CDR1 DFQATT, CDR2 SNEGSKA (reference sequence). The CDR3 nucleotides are TGCAGTGCTAGAACCCAGGCCCCGGCCTACGAGCAGTACTTC. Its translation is CSARTQAPAYEQYF.

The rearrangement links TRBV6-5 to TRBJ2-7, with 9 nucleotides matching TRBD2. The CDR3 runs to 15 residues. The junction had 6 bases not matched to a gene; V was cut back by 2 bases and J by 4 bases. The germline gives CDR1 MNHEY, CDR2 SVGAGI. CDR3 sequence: CASSYGGLALYEQYF. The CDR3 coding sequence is TGTGCCAGCAGTTACGGTGGACTAGCGCTTTACGAGCAGTACTTC.

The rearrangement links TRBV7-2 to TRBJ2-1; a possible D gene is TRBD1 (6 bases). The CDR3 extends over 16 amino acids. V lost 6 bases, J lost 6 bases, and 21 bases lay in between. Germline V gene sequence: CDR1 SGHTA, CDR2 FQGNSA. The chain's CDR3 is CASRIEQGSGGNEQFF. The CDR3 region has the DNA TGTGCCAGCAGGATAGAACAGGGAAGCGGAGGCAATGAGCAGTTCTTC.

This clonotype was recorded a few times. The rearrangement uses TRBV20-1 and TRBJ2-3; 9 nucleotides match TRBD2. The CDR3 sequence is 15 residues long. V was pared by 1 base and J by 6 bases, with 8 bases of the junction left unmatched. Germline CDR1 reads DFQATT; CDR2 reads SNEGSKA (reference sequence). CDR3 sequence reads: CSARAPGLASDTQYF. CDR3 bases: TGCAGTGCTAGAGCTCCGGGACTAGCATCTGATACGCAGTATTTT.

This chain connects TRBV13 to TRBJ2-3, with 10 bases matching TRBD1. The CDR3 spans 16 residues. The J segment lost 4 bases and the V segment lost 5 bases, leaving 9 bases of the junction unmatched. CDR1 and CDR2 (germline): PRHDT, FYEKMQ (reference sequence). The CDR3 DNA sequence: TGTGCCAGCAGCGTCAGACAGGGGGCGCGCGCAGATACGCAGTATTTT. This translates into CASSVRQGARADTQYF.

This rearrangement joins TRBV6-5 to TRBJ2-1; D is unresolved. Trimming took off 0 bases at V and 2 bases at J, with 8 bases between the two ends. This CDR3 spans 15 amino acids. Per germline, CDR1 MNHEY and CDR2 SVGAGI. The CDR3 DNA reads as TGTGCCAGCAGTTACTCAGGCCGAGCCTACAATGAGCAGTTCTTC. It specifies CASSYSGRAYNEQFF.

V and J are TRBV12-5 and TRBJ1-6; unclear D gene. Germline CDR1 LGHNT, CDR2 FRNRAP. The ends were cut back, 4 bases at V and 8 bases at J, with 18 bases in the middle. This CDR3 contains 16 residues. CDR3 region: CASGYPAGSRDSPLHF. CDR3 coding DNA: TGTGCTAGTGGTTACCCGGCTGGGAGTAGAGATTCACCCCTCCACTTT. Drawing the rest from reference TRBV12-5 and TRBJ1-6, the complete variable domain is DARVTQTPRHKVTEMGQEVTMRCQPILGHNTVFWYRQTMMQGLELLAYFRNRAPLDDSGMPKDRFSAEMPDATLATLKIQPSEPRDSAVYFCASGYPAGSRDSPLHFGNGTRLTVT.

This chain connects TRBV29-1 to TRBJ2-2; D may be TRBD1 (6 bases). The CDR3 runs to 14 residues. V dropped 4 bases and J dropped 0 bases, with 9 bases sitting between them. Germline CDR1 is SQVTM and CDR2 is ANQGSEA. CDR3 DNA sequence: TGCAGCGTTGGCAGGGGAACGAACACCGGGGAGCTGTTTTTT. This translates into CSVGRGTNTGELFF.

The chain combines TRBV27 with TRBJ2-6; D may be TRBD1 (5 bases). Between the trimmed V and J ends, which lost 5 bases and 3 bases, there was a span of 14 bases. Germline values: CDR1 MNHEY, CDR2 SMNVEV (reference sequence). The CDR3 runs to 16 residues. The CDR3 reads CASSRTIPSGANVLTF. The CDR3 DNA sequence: TGTGCCAGCAGTCGGACAATTCCGAGTGGGGCCAACGTCCTGACTTTC.

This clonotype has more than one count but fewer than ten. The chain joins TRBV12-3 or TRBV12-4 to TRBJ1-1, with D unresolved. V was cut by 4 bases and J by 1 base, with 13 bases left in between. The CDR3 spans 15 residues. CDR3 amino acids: CASSSGLGSNTEAFF. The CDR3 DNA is TGTGCCAGCAGTTCTGGTCTGGGGTCGAACACTGAAGCTTTCTTT.

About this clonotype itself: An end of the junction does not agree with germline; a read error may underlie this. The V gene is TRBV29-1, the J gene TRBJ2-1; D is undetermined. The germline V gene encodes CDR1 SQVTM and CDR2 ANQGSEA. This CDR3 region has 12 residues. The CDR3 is CSGELPYNEHFF. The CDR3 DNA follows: TGCAGCGGAGAGCTCCCCTACAATGAGCATTTCTTC.

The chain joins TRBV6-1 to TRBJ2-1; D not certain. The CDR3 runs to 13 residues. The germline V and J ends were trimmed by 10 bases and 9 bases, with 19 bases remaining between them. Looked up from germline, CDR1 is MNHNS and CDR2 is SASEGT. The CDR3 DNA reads TGTGCCATCTCACCCGTTGGAGTTGGTGAGCAGTTCTTC. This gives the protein CAISPVGVGEQFF.

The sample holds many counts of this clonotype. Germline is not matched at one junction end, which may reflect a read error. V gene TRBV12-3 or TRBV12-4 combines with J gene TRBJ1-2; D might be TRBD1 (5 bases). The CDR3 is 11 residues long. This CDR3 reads CASSSDWDAVF. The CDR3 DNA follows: TGTGCCAGCAGTTCAGACTGGGACGCCGTATTC.

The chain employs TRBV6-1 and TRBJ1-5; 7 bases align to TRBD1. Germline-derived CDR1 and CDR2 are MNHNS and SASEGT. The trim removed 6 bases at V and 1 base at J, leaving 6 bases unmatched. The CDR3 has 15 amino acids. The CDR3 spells CASRNRGGSNQPQHF. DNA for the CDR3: TGTGCCAGCAGAAACAGGGGAGGGAGCAATCAGCCCCAGCATTTT.

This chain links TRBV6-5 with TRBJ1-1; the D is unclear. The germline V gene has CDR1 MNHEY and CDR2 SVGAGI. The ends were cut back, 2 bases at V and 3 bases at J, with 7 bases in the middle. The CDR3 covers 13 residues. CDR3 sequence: CASSYQDYTEAFF. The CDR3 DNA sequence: TGTGCCAGCAGTTACCAAGATTACACTGAAGCTTTCTTT.

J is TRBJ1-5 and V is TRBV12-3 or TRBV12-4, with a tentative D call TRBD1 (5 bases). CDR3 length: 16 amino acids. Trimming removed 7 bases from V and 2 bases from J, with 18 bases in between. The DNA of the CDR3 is TGTGCCAGCATCCGAGGGGCCCTAGGTGGCAATCAGCCCCAGCATTTT. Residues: CASIRGALGGNQPQHF.

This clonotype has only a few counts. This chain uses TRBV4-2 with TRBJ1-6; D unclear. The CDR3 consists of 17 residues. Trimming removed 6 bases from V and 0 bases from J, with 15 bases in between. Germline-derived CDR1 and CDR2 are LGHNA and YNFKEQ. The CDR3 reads CASSHDPVSSYNSPLHF. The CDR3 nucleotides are TGTGCCAGCAGTCATGACCCCGTTAGCTCCTATAATTCACCCCTCCACTTT.

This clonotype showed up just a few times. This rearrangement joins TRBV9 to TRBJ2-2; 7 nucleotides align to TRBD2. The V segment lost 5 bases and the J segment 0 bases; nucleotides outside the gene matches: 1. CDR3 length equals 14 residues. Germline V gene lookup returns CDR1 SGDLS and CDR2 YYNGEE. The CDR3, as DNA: TGTGCCAGCAGGACTAGCCCGAACACCGGGGAGCTGTTTTTT. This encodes CASRTSPNTGELFF.

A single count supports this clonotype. CDR3: CASSPYRAPYNEQFF. CDR3 bases: TGTGCCAGCAGCCCCTACAGGGCCCCCTACAATGAGCAGTTCTTC. The V and J genes are TRBV11-3 and TRBJ2-1; the D gene is possibly TRBD1 (6 bases). This CDR3 has 15 residues. Germline values: CDR1 SGHNT, CDR2 YENEEA. The germline V and J ends were trimmed by 5 bases and 2 bases, with 13 bases remaining between them.